Shown below are 3 T cell receptor beta chains from a single sample sequenced in a study. The sorted Tregs were CD4+CD25+CD127-/low cells. In TCRdb, the 5' RACE reads were re-called with MiXCR into one record per CDR3 protein. The sample contains tens of thousands of distinct CDR3 sequences, roughly 28% of which appear only once. The sample comprised tumor-infiltrating Tregs sorted from the breast tumor. Source of these receptors: a female donor with breast cancer.

This clonotype was detected ten times or more. The chain has TRBV15 and TRBJ1-3; D ambiguous. With 0 bases removed from V and 2 bases from J, the gap between germline ends came to 8 bases. From germline, CDR1 is LNHNV and CDR2 YYDKDF (reference sequence). This CDR3 contains 15 residues. The CDR3 nucleotides read TGTGCCACCAGCAGAGATCGCACACCTGGAAACACCATATATTTT. This codes for CATSRDRTPGNTIYF.

This clonotype was counted between two and nine times. The chain uses TRBV5-4 and TRBJ2-3, with D perhaps assigned TRBD1 or TRBD2 (5 bases each). V dropped 4 bases and J dropped 8 bases, with 17 bases sitting between them. Germline CDR1 SGHNT, CDR2 YYREEE (reference sequence). The CDR3 sequence is 14 residues long. Here the CDR3 reads CASSTRDGPATQYF. In nucleotides, the CDR3 is TGTGCCAGCAGCACGAGGGACGGTCCCGCTACGCAGTATTTT. The full variable domain, its missing parts supplied by reference TRBV5-4 and TRBJ2-3, is ETGVTQSPTHLIKTRGQQVTLRCSSQSGHNTVSWYQQALGQGPQFIFQYYREEENGRGNFPPRFSGLQFPNYSSELNVNALELDDSALYLCASSTRDGPATQYFGPGTRLTVL.

This clonotype has a handful of counts. The chain links TRBV25-1 to TRBJ2-3; 13 positions match TRBD2. Germline CDR1 and CDR2: MGHDK and SYGVNS. There are 19 residues in the CDR3. The V segment lost 3 bases and the J segment 5 bases; nucleotides outside the gene matches: 14. CDR3 coding DNA: TGTGCCAGCAGTGATCGCCGCGCCGGGACTAGCGGGAAGAAAGATACGCAGTATTTT. Its protein is CASSDRRAGTSGKKDTQYF.